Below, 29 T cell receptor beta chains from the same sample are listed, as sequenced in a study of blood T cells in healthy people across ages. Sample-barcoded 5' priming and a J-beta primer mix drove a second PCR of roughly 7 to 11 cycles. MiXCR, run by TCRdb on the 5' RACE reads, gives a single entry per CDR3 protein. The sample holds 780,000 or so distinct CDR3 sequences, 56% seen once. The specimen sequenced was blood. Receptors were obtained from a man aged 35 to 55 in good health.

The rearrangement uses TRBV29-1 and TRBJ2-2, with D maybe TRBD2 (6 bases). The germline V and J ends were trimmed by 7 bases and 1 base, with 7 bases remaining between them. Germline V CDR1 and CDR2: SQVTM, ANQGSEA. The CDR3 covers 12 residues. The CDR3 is CSGGLNTGELFF. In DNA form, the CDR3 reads TGCAGCGGGGGACTGAACACCGGGGAGCTGTTTTTT.

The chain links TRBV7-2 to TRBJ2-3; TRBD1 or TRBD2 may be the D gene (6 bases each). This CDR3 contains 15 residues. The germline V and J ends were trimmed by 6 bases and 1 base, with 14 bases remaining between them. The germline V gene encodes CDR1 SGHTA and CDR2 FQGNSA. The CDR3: CASSNDGGGTDTQYF. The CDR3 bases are TGTGCCAGCAGTAATGACGGGGGCGGCACAGATACGCAGTATTTT.

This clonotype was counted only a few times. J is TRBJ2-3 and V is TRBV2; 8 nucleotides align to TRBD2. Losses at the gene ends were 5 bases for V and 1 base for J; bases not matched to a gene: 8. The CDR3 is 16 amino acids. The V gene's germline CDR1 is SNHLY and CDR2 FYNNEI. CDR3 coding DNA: TGTGCCAGCAGTCCTATTGCAGCGGGGGGCACAGATACGCAGTATTTT. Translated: CASSPIAAGGTDTQYF.

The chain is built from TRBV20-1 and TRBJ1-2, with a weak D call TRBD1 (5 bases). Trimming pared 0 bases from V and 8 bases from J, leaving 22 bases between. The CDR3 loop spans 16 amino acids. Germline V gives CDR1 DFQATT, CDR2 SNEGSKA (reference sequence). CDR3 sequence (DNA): TGCAGTGCTAGAGATCAAAGGGTAGAGGGGTTGAAGGGCTACACCTTC. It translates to CSARDQRVEGLKGYTF.

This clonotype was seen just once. As DNA, the CDR3 is TGTGCCAGCAGCCCCTCAATGGGCACCGGGGAGCTGTTTTTT. This sequence encodes CASSPSMGTGELFF. The chain is built from TRBV28 and TRBJ2-2, with D unresolved. The CDR3 runs 14 residues. Per germline, CDR1 MDHEN and CDR2 SYDVKM. Trimming pared 6 bases from V and 4 bases from J, leaving 12 bases between.

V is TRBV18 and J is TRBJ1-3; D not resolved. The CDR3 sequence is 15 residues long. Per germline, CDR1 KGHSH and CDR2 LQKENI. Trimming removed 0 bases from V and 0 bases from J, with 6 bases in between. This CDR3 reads CASSPPASSGNTIYF. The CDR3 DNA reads TGTGCCAGCTCACCACCGGCCAGCTCTGGAAACACCATATATTTT.

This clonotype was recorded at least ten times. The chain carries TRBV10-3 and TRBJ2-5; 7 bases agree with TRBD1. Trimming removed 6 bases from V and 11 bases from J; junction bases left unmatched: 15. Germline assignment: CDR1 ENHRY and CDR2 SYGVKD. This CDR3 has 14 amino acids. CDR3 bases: TGTGCCATCAGCCGACAGGGCTCCCTCGAGGAGCAGTACTTC. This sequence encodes CAISRQGSLEEQYF.

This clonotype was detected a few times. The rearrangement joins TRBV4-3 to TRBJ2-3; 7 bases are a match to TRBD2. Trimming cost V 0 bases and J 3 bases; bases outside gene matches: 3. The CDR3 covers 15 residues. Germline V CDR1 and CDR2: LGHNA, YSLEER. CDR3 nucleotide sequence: TGCGCCAGCAGCCAAGAAGCGGGGTATACAGATACGCAGTATTTT. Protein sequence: CASSQEAGYTDTQYF.

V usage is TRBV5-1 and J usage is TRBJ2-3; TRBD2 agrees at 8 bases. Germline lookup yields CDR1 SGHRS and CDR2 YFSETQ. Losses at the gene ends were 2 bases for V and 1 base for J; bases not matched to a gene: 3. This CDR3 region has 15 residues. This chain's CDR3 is CASSFSGAGTDTQYF. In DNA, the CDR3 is TGCGCCAGCAGCTTTAGCGGGGCCGGCACAGATACGCAGTATTTT.

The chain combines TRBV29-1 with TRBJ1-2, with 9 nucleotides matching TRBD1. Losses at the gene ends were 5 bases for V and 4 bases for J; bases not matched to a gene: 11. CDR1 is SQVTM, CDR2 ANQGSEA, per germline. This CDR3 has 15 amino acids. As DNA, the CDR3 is TGCAGCGTTCGGGGACAGGGCCTGGGTCCCTATGGCTACACCTTC. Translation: CSVRGQGLGPYGYTF.

The CDR3 reads CASSLGYRDEQFF. The CDR3 DNA is TGTGCCAGCAGCTTAGGTTACAGGGATGAGCAGTTCTTC. The chain recombines TRBV7-2 with TRBJ2-1, with D tentatively TRBD1 (6 bases). This CDR3 contains 13 residues. CDR1 and CDR2 (germline): SGHTA, FQGNSA. Trimming pared 1 base from V and 8 bases from J, leaving 9 bases between.

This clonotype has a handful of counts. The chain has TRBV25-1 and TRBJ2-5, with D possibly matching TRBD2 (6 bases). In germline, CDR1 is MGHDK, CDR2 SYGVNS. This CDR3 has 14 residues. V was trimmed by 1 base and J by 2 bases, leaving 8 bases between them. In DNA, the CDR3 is TGTGCCAGCAGTGAATTTGCGGGGCAAGAGACCCAGTACTTC. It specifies CASSEFAGQETQYF. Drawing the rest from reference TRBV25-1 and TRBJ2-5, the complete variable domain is EADIYQTPRYLVIGTGKKITLECSQTMGHDKMYWYQQDPGMELHLIHYSYGVNSTEKGDLSSESTVSRIRTEHFPLTLESARPSHTSQYLCASSEFAGQETQYFGPGTRLLVL.

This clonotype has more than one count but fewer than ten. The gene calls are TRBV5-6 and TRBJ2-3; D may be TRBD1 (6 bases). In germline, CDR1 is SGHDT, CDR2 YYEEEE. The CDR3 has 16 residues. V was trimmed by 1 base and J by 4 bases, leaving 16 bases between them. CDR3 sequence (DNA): TGTGCCAGCAGCTTGTATACCAGGGGTTATTCAGATACGCAGTATTTT. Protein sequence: CASSLYTRGYSDTQYF.

CDR3 protein: CASSQGGGLNQFF. CDR3 DNA: TGTGCCAGCAGCCAAGGGGGTGGACTAAATCAGTTCTTC. V gene TRBV4-2 combines with J gene TRBJ2-1, with D perhaps matching TRBD2 (6 bases). Per the germline V gene, CDR1 is LGHNA and CDR2 is YNFKEQ. The CDR3 length is 13 residues. Trimming took off 1 base at V and 13 bases at J, with 14 bases between the two ends.

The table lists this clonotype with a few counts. DNA for the CDR3: TGTGCCAGCTCTCCCCCCGATCATGTGGACGAGCAGTACTTC. Its protein is CASSPPDHVDEQYF. This chain joins TRBV28 and TRBJ2-7; D uncertain. Germline V gene sequence: CDR1 MDHEN, CDR2 SYDVKM. CDR3 size: 14 residues. The V end was cut by 8 bases, the J end by 5 bases, with 19 bases between. Variable domain in full (rest from reference TRBV28 and TRBJ2-7): DVKVTQSSRYLVKRTGEKVFLECVQDMDHENMFWYRQDPGLGLRLIYFSYDVKMKEKGDIPEGYSVSREKKERFSLILESASTNQTSMYLCASSPPDHVDEQYFGPGTRLTVT.

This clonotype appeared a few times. The CDR3 DNA follows: TGTGCCAGCAGCTTAGTGGGGGACATGAACATTCAGTACTTC. Amino acid sequence: CASSLVGDMNIQYF. The chain employs TRBV7-9 and TRBJ2-4; D is perhaps TRBD1 (6 bases). The ends were cut back, 1 base at V and 7 bases at J, with 11 bases in the middle. Looked up from germline, CDR1 is SEHNR and CDR2 is FQNEAQ (reference sequence). The CDR3 consists of 14 residues.

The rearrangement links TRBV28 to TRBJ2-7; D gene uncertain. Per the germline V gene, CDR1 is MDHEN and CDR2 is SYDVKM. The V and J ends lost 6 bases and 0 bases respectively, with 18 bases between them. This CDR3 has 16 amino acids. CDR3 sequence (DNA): TGTGCCAGCAGATCAATACGGACCGCCGACTCCTACGAGCAGTACTTC. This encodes CASRSIRTADSYEQYF.

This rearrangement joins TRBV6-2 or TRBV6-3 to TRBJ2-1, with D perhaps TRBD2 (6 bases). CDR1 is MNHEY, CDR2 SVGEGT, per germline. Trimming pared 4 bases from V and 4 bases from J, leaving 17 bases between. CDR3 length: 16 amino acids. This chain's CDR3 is CASSLGLITMYNEQFF. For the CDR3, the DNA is TGTGCCAGCAGTTTGGGACTGATAACAATGTACAATGAGCAGTTCTTC.

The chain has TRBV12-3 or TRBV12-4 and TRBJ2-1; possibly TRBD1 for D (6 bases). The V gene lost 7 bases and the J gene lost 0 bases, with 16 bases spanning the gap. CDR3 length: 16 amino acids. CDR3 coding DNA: TGTGCCAGCACCGATCCAGGGGCTAGCTCCTACAATGAGCAGTTCTTC. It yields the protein CASTDPGASSYNEQFF.

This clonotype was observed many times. This chain's CDR3 is CASSLVGRGDVQYF. CDR3 DNA sequence: TGTGCCAGCAGCTTAGTGGGGCGGGGGGACGTGCAGTACTTC. This chain uses TRBV7-2 with TRBJ2-7, with 8 bases identical to TRBD2. This CDR3 has 14 residues. The ends lost 1 base at V and 9 bases at J; junction bases unmatched: 8. Per germline, CDR1 SGHTA and CDR2 FQGNSA.

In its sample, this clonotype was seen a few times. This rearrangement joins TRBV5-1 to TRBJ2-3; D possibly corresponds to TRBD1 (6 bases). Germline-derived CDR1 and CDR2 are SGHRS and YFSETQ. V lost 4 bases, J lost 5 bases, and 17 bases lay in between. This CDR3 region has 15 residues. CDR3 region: CASSGIQGGGDTQYF. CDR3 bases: TGCGCCAGCAGCGGGATACAGGGTGGCGGAGATACGCAGTATTTT.

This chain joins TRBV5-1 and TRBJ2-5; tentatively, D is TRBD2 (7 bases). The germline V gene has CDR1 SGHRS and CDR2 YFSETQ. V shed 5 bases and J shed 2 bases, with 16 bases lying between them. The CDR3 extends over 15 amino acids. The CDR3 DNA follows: TGCGCCAGCAGGATGGCGGGGGCGAAACAAGAGACCCAGTACTTC. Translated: CASRMAGAKQETQYF. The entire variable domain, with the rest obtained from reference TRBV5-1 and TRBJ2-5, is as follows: KAGVTQTPRYLIKTRGQQVTLSCSPISGHRSVSWYQQTPGQGLQFLFEYFSETQRNKGNFPGRFSGRQFSNSRSEMNVSTLELGDSALYLCASRMAGAKQETQYFGPGTRLLVL.

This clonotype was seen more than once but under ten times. CDR3: CASSARGEETQYF. The CDR3 bases are TGTGCCAGCAGTGCGAGGGGGGAAGAGACCCAGTACTTC. The chain recombines TRBV2 with TRBJ2-5; D is possibly TRBD1 or TRBD2 (6 bases each). The V gene lost 4 bases and the J gene lost 3 bases, with 9 bases spanning the gap. The CDR3 is 13 residues long. Germline CDR1 is SNHLY and CDR2 is FYNNEI.

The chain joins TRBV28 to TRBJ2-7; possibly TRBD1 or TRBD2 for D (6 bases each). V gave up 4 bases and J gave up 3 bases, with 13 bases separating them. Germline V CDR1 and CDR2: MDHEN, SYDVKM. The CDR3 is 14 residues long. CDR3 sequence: CASSSRGPFYEQYF. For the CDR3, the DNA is TGTGCCAGCAGTTCTCGGGGGCCATTCTACGAGCAGTACTTC.

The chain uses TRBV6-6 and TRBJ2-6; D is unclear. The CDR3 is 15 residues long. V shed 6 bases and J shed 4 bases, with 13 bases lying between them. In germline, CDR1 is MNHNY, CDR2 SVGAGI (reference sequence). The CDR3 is CASRGLSSGANVLTF. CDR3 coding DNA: TGTGCCAGCAGAGGGCTGTCGAGCGGGGCCAACGTCCTGACTTTC.

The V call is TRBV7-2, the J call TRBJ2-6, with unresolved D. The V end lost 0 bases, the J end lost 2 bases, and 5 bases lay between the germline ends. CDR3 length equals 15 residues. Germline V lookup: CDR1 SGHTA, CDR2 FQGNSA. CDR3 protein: CASSLARTGANVLTF. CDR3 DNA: TGTGCCAGCAGCTTAGCTAGGACTGGGGCCAACGTCCTGACTTTC.

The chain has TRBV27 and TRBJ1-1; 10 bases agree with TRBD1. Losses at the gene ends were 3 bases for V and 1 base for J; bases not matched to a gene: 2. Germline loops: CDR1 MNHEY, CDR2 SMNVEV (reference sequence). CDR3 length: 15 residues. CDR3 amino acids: CASSFDRGRNTEAFF. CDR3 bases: TGTGCCAGCAGTTTCGACAGGGGGCGGAACACTGAAGCTTTCTTT.

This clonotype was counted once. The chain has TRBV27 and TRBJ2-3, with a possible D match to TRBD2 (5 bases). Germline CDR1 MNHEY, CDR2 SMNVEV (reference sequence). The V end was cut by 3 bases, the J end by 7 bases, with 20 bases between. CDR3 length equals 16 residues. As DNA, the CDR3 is TGTGCCAGCAGTTTTTACGGCGGCAAAGCGGTGAATACGCAGTATTTT. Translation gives CASSFYGGKAVNTQYF.

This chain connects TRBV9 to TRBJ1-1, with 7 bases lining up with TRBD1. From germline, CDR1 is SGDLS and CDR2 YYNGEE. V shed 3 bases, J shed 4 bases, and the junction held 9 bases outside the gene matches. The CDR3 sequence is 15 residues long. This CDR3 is CASSATTGLGTEAFF. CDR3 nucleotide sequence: TGTGCCAGCAGCGCCACGACAGGGTTGGGCACTGAAGCTTTCTTT.